Presented here are 4 T cell receptor beta chains from one specimen sequenced in a study of T-cell memory formation after mild COVID-19. One entry per CDR3 protein results from TCRdb running MiXCR on the 5' RACE reads. The data contain 350,000 to 450,000 distinct CDR3 sequences, 15% to 20% of them seen just once; the ten biggest clones take up more than 8%. Specimen: PBMCs or a T cell subset sorted from them (not recorded which). These receptors were collected from an adult woman who had mild COVID-19 (a few samples of this study predate the infection). Cell type and time point are not known.

CDR3 DNA: TGTGCCAGCAGCCGTATAGGGGGGGGTGAGCAGTTCTTC. This translates into CASSRIGGGEQFF. The gene calls are TRBV12-3 or TRBV12-4 and TRBJ2-1, with a possible D match to TRBD2 (7 bases). Between the trimmed V and J ends, which lost 6 bases and 9 bases, there was a span of 15 bases. The CDR3 is made up of 13 amino acids.

This clonotype has more than one count but fewer than ten. For the CDR3, the DNA is TGCGCCAGCAGCTCTACAGGGGCATTCGAGCAGTACTTC. This translates into CASSSTGAFEQYF. The chain couples TRBV5-1 to TRBJ2-7, with 7 bases matching TRBD1. CDR1 and CDR2 (germline): SGHRS, YFSETQ. The CDR3 runs 13 residues. V was clipped by 3 bases and J by 6 bases; unmatched bases: 6.

The chain is built from TRBV6-1 and TRBJ1-2, with 12 bases matching TRBD1. Trimming removed 7 bases from V and 6 bases from J; junction bases left unmatched: 9. Germline V CDR1 and CDR2: MNHNS, SASEGT. This CDR3 has 15 residues. CDR3 bases: TGTGCCAGCACCTCAAGAGGGGACAGGGGGCATGGCTACACCTTC. Residues: CASTSRGDRGHGYTF.

This clonotype was picked up a small number of times. The chain has TRBV6-5 and TRBJ2-3, with D hard to call. The CDR3 is 13 amino acids. Germline lookup yields CDR1 MNHEY and CDR2 SVGAGI. Trimming took 5 bases from V and 2 from J, leaving 8 bases between them. CDR3 sequence: CASSPPFTDTQYF. CDR3 sequence (DNA): TGTGCCAGCAGTCCTCCTTTCACAGATACGCAGTATTTT.